This TCR beta chain originates from a study of CD4 T cells in relation to SARS-CoV-2 and coronaviruses. CDR1 is SGHKS and CDR2 is YYEKEE in the germline V gene (reference sequence). Trimming removed 0 bases from V and 5 bases from J, with 14 bases in between. This CDR3 is 15 amino acids long. Naive and memory CD4+ T cell DNA was deep-sequenced without culture. Data came from immunoSEQ multiplex PCR; TCRdb stores just in-frame clones and leaves some out. The sample comprises roughly 11,000 clones, 87% of which are singletons, and 2.2% rests with the top ten. The origin of this receptor is an adult with COVID-19. The chain carries TRBV5-5 and TRBJ1-1, with a possible D match to TRBD1 (5 bases). Sequenced material: naive CD4+ T cells from PBMCs. This sample's subset: naive CD4+ T cells isolated by negative enrichment. The CDR3 nucleotides read TGTGCCAGCAGCTTGGCCTTAGGGGTTGATACTGAAGCTTTCTTT. It specifies CASSLALGVDTEAFF.